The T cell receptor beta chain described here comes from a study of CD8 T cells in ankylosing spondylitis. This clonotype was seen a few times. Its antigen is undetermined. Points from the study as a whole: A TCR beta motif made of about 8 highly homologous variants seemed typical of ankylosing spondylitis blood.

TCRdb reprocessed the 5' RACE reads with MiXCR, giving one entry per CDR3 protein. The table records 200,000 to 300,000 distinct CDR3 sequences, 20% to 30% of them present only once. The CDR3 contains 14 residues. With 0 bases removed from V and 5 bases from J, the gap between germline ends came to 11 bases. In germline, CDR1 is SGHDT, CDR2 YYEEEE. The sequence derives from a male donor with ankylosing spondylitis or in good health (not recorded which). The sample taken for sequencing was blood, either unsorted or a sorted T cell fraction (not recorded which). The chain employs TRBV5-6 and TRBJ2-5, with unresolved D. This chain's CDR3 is CASSLASTRETQYF. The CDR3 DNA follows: TGTGCCAGCAGCTTGGCCTCGACTCGCGAGACCCAGTACTTC.